The 28 T cell receptor beta chains reported below all come from one sample, sequenced in a study of blood T cells in healthy people across ages. Alongside a J-beta primer mix, a sample-barcoded 5' primer served in a second PCR lasting roughly 6 to 11 cycles. One entry per CDR3 protein results from TCRdb running MiXCR on the 5' RACE reads. The profile shows some 1.1 million distinct CDR3 sequences, roughly two fifths of them singletons. Sequenced sample: blood. These TCRs come from a man younger than 35 in good health.

The CDR3 nucleotides are TGCAGTGCTAGTCCCGGGACTAGCGGGGCCTTGGAGTATACGCAGTATTTT. Translating gives CSASPGTSGALEYTQYF. The chain uses TRBV20-1 and TRBJ2-3; 13 bases align to TRBD2. With V trimmed by 3 bases and J by 7 bases, 13 bases remained unmatched. The V gene's germline CDR1 is DFQATT and CDR2 SNEGSKA (reference sequence). This CDR3 spans 17 amino acids.

This clonotype was observed many times. The chain couples TRBV15 to TRBJ2-1; 8 nucleotides agree with TRBD1. The trim removed 7 bases at V and 4 bases at J, leaving 6 bases unmatched. CDR1 is LNHNV and CDR2 is YYDKDF in the germline V gene (reference sequence). The CDR3 spans 14 residues. The DNA of the CDR3 is TGTGCCACCAAAGACAGGGGACTTTACAATGAGCAGTTCTTC. Residues: CATKDRGLYNEQFF. Complete variable domain (other parts from reference TRBV15 and TRBJ2-1): DAMVIQNPRYQVTQFGKPVTLSCSQTLNHNVMYWYQQKSSQAPKLLFHYYDKDFNNEADTPDNFQSRRPNTSFCFLDIRSPGLGDTAMYLCATKDRGLYNEQFFGPGTRLTVL.

J is TRBJ1-1 and V is TRBV4-1; D not certain. Per germline, CDR1 MGHRA and CDR2 YSYEKL. The CDR3 totals 13 residues. Trimming removed 0 bases at V and 10 bases at J, with 12 bases between. CDR3 nucleotide sequence: TGCGCCAGCAGCCAAGATAACACCCCGGGAGCTTTCTTT. Translating it yields CASSQDNTPGAFF.

This sequence joins TRBV16 and TRBJ2-7; D possibly uses TRBD1 or TRBD2 (5 bases each). Trimming took off 0 bases at V and 5 bases at J, with 11 bases between the two ends. Germline CDR1 KGHSY, CDR2 FQNENV. This CDR3 comprises 14 residues. The CDR3 reads CASSQSGTGDEQYF. The CDR3 DNA reads TGTGCCAGCAGCCAATCTGGGACGGGTGACGAGCAGTACTTC.

The chain has TRBV29-1 and TRBJ2-1; possible D gene TRBD2, 6 bases. This CDR3 comprises 13 residues. Deletions cut 8 bases from V and 0 bases from J, with 11 bases between. Germline values: CDR1 SQVTM, CDR2 ANQGSEA. The CDR3 DNA is TGCAGCTGGGGGACTGTCTCCTACAATGAGCAGTTCTTC. Protein product: CSWGTVSYNEQFF.

The rearrangement links TRBV9 to TRBJ1-3; D gene uncertain. The V gene's germline CDR1 is SGDLS and CDR2 YYNGEE. The CDR3 extends over 16 amino acids. Deletions cut 0 bases from V and 0 bases from J, with 10 bases between. CDR3 sequence reads: CASSVGERVSGNTIYF. For the CDR3, the DNA is TGTGCCAGCAGCGTAGGGGAAAGGGTCTCTGGAAACACCATATATTTT.

A few counts support this clonotype. The V gene is TRBV9, the J gene TRBJ1-1, with a weak D call TRBD1 (5 bases). The V end was cut by 6 bases, the J end by 1 base, with 19 bases between. This CDR3 is 16 amino acids long. Germline V gives CDR1 SGDLS, CDR2 YYNGEE. CDR3 protein: CASNLGGASGNTEAFF. In DNA, the CDR3 is TGTGCCAGCAACCTAGGAGGGGCGTCAGGGAACACTGAAGCTTTCTTT.

Only one count was recorded for this clonotype. The junction and the germline gene differ at one end; a read error may be behind it. The V gene is TRBV5-5, the J gene TRBJ1-2; 9 bases agree with TRBD1. This CDR3 is 18 amino acids long. Germline values: CDR1 SGHKS, CDR2 YYEKEE (reference sequence). CDR3 in DNA: TGTGTCAGCAGCTTGTCGGCTCCGTGGACAGGGGCTAACTATGGCTACACCTTC. Residues: CVSSLSAPWTGANYGYTF.

The rearrangement joins TRBV4-3 to TRBJ2-4; maybe TRBD1 (6 bases). V was shortened by 1 base and J by 3 bases, with 13 bases between the two germline ends. The germline gives CDR1 LGHNA, CDR2 YSLEER. This CDR3 is built from 16 residues. The CDR3 DNA follows: TGCGCCAGCAGCCAAGGGGGACAAAGGGTCAAAAACATTCAGTACTTC. Amino acid sequence: CASSQGGQRVKNIQYF.

This clonotype has a handful of counts. V is TRBV5-1 and J is TRBJ2-1, with 14 bases identical to TRBD2. There are 17 residues in the CDR3. The germline CDR1 and CDR2 sequences are SGHRS and YFSETQ. The V segment lost 0 bases and the J segment 7 bases; nucleotides outside the gene matches: 6. CDR3 sequence reads: CASSLAGTSGGINEQFF. Written as DNA, the CDR3 is TGCGCCAGCAGCTTGGCCGGGACTAGCGGGGGTATTAATGAGCAGTTCTTC.

This chain uses TRBV5-6 with TRBJ1-6; the D is unclear. This CDR3 is built from 14 residues. V lost 1 base, J lost 6 bases, and 8 bases lay in between. Germline CDR1 is SGHDT and CDR2 is YYEEEE. The DNA for the CDR3 is TGTGCCAGCAGCTTGCGACGGATTAATTCACCCCTCCACTTT. Translation gives CASSLRRINSPLHF.

This clonotype was observed a handful of times. The V call is TRBV29-1, the J call TRBJ1-2, with TRBD1 matching 7 bases. This CDR3 region has 15 residues. Germline CDR1 SQVTM, CDR2 ANQGSEA. The V gene end was trimmed by 7 bases and the J gene end by 2 bases; junction bases not matched to a gene: 13. As DNA, the CDR3 is TGCAGCGCCGCGGCAGGGGGAATGTCGAACTATGGCTACACCTTC. Its protein product is CSAAAGGMSNYGYTF.

Worth noting for this clonotype: Its ends do not fully match the called genes, so a read error is possible. V is TRBV4-2 and J is TRBJ1-1; D gene uncertain. The length of the CDR3 is 13 residues. CDR1 and CDR2 (germline): LGHNA, YNFKEQ. Here the CDR3 DNA reads TGTGCCAGCAGCGAAGAAGTTAACACTGAAGCTTTCTTT. Protein product: CASSEEVNTEAFF.

About this clonotype itself: A much larger clone sits a single nucleotide away, making a read error possible. The gene calls are TRBV19 and TRBJ2-7; weak D call: TRBD1 (6 bases). Germline lookup yields CDR1 LNHDA and CDR2 SQIVND (reference sequence). The germline V and J ends were trimmed by 0 bases and 7 bases, with 19 bases remaining between them. The CDR3 consists of 16 residues. CDR3 protein: CASSIEGGWAGNEQYF. Written as DNA, the CDR3 is TGTGCCAGTAGTATAGAAGGGGGATGGGCAGGGAATGAGCAGTACTTC.

The rearrangement links TRBV27 to TRBJ1-6, with a tentative D call TRBD1 (5 bases). Trimming stripped 0 bases from V and 10 bases from J, with 7 bases between. The CDR3 totals 13 residues. The germline CDR1 and CDR2 sequences are MNHEY and SMNVEV (reference sequence). The CDR3 reads CASSLSGLSPLHF. CDR3 nucleotides: TGTGCCAGCAGTTTATCGGGGCTATCACCCCTCCACTTT.

This clonotype was observed a handful of times. The J gene is TRBJ2-2, the V gene TRBV7-2, with TRBD2 identical over 9 bases. CDR3 length equals 17 residues. V shed 1 base and J 1 base; nucleotides not matched to a gene: 4. The germline CDR1 and CDR2 sequences are SGHTA and FQGNSA. The CDR3 spells CASSLVVLAGNTGELFF. The CDR3 DNA follows: TGTGCCAGCAGCTTAGTAGTACTAGCGGGGAACACCGGGGAGCTGTTTTTT. Full variable domain (rest looked up from reference TRBV7-2 and TRBJ2-2): GAGVSQSPSNKVTEKGKDVELRCDPISGHTALYWYRQSLGQGLEFLIYFQGNSAPDKSGLPSDRFSAERTGGSVSTLTIQRTQQEDSAVYLCASSLVVLAGNTGELFFGEGSRLTVL.

This rearrangement joins TRBV20-1 to TRBJ1-5; D unclear. The CDR3 has 18 residues. Trimming shortened V by 1 base and J by 3 bases, and 22 bases separated the two germline ends. Germline V CDR1 and CDR2: DFQATT, SNEGSKA (reference sequence). CDR3 sequence: CSARVIGRGLTHNQPQHF. CDR3 nucleotides: TGCAGTGCTAGAGTGATTGGGCGCGGCCTAACGCACAATCAGCCCCAGCATTTT.

The V gene is TRBV4-3, the J gene TRBJ1-4, with TRBD1 matching 9 bases. With V trimmed by 4 bases and J by 6 bases, 3 bases remained unmatched. Germline loops: CDR1 LGHNA, CDR2 YSLEER. CDR3 length: 14 residues. The CDR3 loop is CASSLRTGDEKLFF. The CDR3 DNA reads TGCGCCAGCAGCCTAAGGACAGGGGATGAAAAACTGTTTTTT.

The chain has TRBV27 and TRBJ1-1; 9 nucleotides align to TRBD1. This CDR3 spans 15 amino acids. Germline V lookup: CDR1 MNHEY, CDR2 SMNVEV (reference sequence). The V gene end was trimmed by 6 bases and the J gene end by 5 bases; junction bases not matched to a gene: 10. The CDR3 coding sequence is TGTGCCAGCAGAGAGGGGACAGGGAGATATACTGAAGCTTTCTTT. This gives the protein CASREGTGRYTEAFF.

The rearrangement links TRBV7-6 to TRBJ2-1; D uncertain. The V gene's germline CDR1 is SGHVS and CDR2 FNYEAQ. Trimming removed 3 bases at V and 0 bases at J, with 18 bases between. CDR3 length: 18 residues. CDR3 bases: TGTGCCAGCAGCTTCTTTACTGCCCGGAAAAGCTCCTACAATGAGCAGTTCTTC. Translated: CASSFFTARKSSYNEQFF.

The chain joins TRBV6-5 to TRBJ1-1; no definite D call. The germline V and J ends were trimmed by 5 bases and 1 base, with 8 bases remaining between them. Germline V gene lookup returns CDR1 MNHEY and CDR2 SVGAGI. The CDR3 extends over 13 amino acids. CDR3 coding DNA: TGTGCCAGCAGTCGGACGCGGAACACTGAAGCTTTCTTT. Translated: CASSRTRNTEAFF.

This clonotype was recorded a few times. This rearrangement joins TRBV7-2 to TRBJ1-1; 8 bases agree with TRBD1. Trimming took 5 bases from V and 0 from J; bases not matched to a gene: 5. This CDR3 spans 15 amino acids. Germline V CDR1 and CDR2: SGHTA, FQGNSA. The CDR3 region is CASSPGTGMNTEAFF. Written as DNA, the CDR3 is TGTGCCAGCAGCCCCGGGACAGGAATGAACACTGAAGCTTTCTTT. Based on the CDR3 plus reference TRBV7-2 and TRBJ1-1, the full variable domain is GAGVSQSPSNKVTEKGKDVELRCDPISGHTALYWYRQSLGQGLEFLIYFQGNSAPDKSGLPSDRFSAERTGGSVSTLTIQRTQQEDSAVYLCASSPGTGMNTEAFFGQGTRLTVV.

This clonotype was counted only a few times. This chain links TRBV20-1 with TRBJ2-5; 8 bases are a match to TRBD2. The CDR3 sequence is 15 residues long. CDR1 and CDR2 from the germline V gene are DFQATT and SNEGSKA (reference sequence). Trimming removed 3 bases from V and 3 bases from J; junction bases left unmatched: 9. This chain's CDR3 is CSASGTRRAKETQYF. CDR3 nucleotide sequence: TGCAGTGCTAGTGGGACTAGACGCGCAAAAGAGACCCAGTACTTC.

This clonotype has more than one count but fewer than ten. V and J are TRBV20-1 and TRBJ2-7; TRBD1 might be the D (6 bases). CDR3 length: 13 amino acids. CDR1 is DFQATT and CDR2 is SNEGSKA in the germline V gene (reference sequence). With 0 bases removed from V and 4 bases from J, the gap between germline ends came to 10 bases. The CDR3 region has the DNA TGCAGTGCTAGAGATCAGGGGATGTACGAGCAGTACTTC. Amino acid sequence: CSARDQGMYEQYF.

This clonotype was seen a few times. This chain uses TRBV6-6 with TRBJ1-2; 7 nucleotides line up with TRBD1. This CDR3 region has 17 residues. From germline, CDR1 is MNHNY and CDR2 SVGAGI (reference sequence). The ends lost 5 bases at V and 2 bases at J; junction bases unmatched: 14. The CDR3 loop is CASSPRDSPLRNYGYTF. CDR3 nucleotide sequence: TGTGCCAGCAGTCCCCGGGACAGTCCCCTTCGGAACTATGGCTACACCTTC.

The chain carries TRBV20-1 and TRBJ2-2, with TRBD2 matching 8 bases. The CDR3 loop spans 14 amino acids. In germline, CDR1 is DFQATT, CDR2 SNEGSKA (reference sequence). The V gene end was trimmed by 1 base and the J gene end by 7 bases; junction bases not matched to a gene: 5. The CDR3 here is CSARAVAGFGELFF. The CDR3 DNA reads as TGCAGTGCTAGAGCTGTAGCGGGGTTCGGGGAGCTGTTTTTT.

The chain is built from TRBV28 and TRBJ1-5, with a possible D match to TRBD1 (5 bases). CDR1 is MDHEN and CDR2 is SYDVKM in the germline V gene. The V and J ends lost 7 bases and 4 bases respectively, with 14 bases between them. The length of the CDR3 is 14 residues. The chain's CDR3 is CASTPGGGNQPQHF. The CDR3 nucleotides read TGTGCCAGCACCCCGGGGGGTGGGAATCAGCCCCAGCATTTT.

This chain connects TRBV4-1 to TRBJ1-2; D remains unclear. Germline V gene data show CDR1 as MGHRA and CDR2 as YSYEKL. CDR3 length equals 14 residues. V lost 1 base and J 2 bases, leaving 8 bases between the germline ends. The CDR3 region is CASSQVVRNYGYTF. The DNA for the CDR3 is TGCGCCAGCAGCCAAGTTGTCAGGAACTATGGCTACACCTTC.